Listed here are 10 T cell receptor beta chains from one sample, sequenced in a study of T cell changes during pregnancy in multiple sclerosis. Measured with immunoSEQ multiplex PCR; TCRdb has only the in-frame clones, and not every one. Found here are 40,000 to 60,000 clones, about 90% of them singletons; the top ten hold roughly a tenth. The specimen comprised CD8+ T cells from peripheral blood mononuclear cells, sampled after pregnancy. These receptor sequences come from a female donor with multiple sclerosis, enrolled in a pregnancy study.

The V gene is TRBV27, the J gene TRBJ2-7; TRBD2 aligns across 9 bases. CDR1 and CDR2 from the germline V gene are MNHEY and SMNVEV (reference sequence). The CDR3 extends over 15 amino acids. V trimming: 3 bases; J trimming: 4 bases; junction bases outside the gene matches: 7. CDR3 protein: CASSFGGGAWYEQYF. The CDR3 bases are TGTGCCAGCAGTTTCGGCGGGGGGGCCTGGTACGAGCAGTACTTC.

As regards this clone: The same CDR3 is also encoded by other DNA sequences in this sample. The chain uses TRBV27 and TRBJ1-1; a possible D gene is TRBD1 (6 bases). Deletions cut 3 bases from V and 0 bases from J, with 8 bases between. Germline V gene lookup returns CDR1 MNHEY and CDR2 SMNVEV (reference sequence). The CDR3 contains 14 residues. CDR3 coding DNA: TGTGCCAGCAGTTTCGGGGGGCTGAACACTGAAGCTTTCTTT. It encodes CASSFGGLNTEAFF.

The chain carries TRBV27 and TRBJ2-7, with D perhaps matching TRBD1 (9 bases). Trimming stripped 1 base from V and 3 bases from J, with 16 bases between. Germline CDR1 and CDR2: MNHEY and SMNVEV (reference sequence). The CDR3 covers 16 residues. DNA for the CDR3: TGTGCCAGCAGTTTATTAGCGGGACAGGGACACTACGAGCAGTACTTC. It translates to CASSLLAGQGHYEQYF.

In DNA, the CDR3 is TGTGCCAGCAGTCCGGGACAGGCGTTTATGGGCTACACCTTC. Its protein product is CASSPGQAFMGYTF. This chain joins TRBV11-2 and TRBJ1-2; 8 bases fit TRBD1. The CDR3 totals 14 residues. After removal of 6 bases from V and 8 bases from J, the junction contained 11 bases not matched to a gene. CDR1 is SGHAT and CDR2 is FQNNGV in the germline V gene.

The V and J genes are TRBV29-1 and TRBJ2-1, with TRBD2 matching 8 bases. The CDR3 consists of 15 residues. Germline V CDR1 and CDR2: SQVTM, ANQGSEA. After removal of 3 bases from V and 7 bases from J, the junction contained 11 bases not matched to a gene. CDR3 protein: CSVDGTERGNNEQFF. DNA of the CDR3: TGCAGCGTTGATGGTACGGAGCGGGGGAATAATGAGCAGTTCTTC.

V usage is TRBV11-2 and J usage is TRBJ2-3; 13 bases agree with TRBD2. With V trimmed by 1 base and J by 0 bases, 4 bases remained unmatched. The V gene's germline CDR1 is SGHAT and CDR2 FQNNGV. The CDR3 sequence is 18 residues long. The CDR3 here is CASSLAQLAGGSTDTQYF. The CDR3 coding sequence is TGTGCCAGCAGCTTAGCCCAACTAGCGGGGGGGAGCACAGATACGCAGTATTTT.

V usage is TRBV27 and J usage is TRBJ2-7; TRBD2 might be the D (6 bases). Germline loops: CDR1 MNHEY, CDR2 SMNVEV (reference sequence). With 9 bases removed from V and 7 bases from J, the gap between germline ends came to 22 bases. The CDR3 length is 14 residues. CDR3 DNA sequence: TGTGCCAGTTCCCCAGGACTCTTTGGGGGGGAGCAGTACTTC. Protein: CASSPGLFGGEQYF.

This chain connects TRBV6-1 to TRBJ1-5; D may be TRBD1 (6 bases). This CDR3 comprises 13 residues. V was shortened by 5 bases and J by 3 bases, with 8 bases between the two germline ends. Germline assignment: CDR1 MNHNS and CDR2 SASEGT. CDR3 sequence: CASSTGSNQPQHF. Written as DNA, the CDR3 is TGTGCCAGCAGTACAGGGTCCAATCAGCCCCAGCATTTT.

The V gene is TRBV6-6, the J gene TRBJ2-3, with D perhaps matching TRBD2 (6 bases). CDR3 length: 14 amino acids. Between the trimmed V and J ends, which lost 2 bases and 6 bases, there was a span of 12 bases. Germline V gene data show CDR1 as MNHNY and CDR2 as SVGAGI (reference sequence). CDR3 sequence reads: CASSYRGSGDTQYF. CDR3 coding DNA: TGTGCCAGCAGTTACCGGGGGTCCGGGGATACGCAGTATTTT.

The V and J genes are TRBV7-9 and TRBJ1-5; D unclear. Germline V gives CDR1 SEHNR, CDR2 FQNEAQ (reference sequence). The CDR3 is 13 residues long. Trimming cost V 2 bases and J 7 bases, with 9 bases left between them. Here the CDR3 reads CASSLTDNQPQHF. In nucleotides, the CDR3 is TGTGCCAGCAGCTTAACTGACAACCAGCCCCAGCATTTT.